This section outlines one TCR beta chain sequence together with its context. Its antigen is undetermined. The data belong to a study of T cell responses to AZD1222 COVID-19 vaccine. This CDR3 region has 15 residues. Trimming cost V 0 bases and J 1 base, with 9 bases left between them. Germline values: CDR1 SGHVS, CDR2 FQNEAQ. Broader study findings: After the peak T cell response, and only then, were repertoires sampled. Among the donors, most were white British and more were female, and clonal diversity was possibly underestimated.

Measured with immunoSEQ multiplex PCR; TCRdb has only the in-frame clones, and not every one. The sample holds tens of thousands of clones, about 93% seen once. The sequence derives from an adult who received the AZD1222 COVID-19 vaccine. The input for sequencing was peripheral blood, taken 28 days after the second AZD1222 dose. The V and J genes are TRBV7-8 and TRBJ2-5; tentative D call: TRBD1 (5 bases). In DNA form, the CDR3 reads TGTGCCAGCAGCTTAGCGCGACAGCTCCAAGAGACCCAGTACTTC. Residues: CASSLARQLQETQYF.